One sample yielded the 31 T cell receptor beta chains listed below, sequenced in a study of T cell responses to AZD1222 COVID-19 vaccine. The method was immunoSEQ multiplex PCR; TCRdb's version includes in-frame clones alone and lacks a portion of them. The sample has some 150,000 clones; around 91% are singletons. The sequencing here drew on peripheral blood, taken on day 0 of AZD1222 vaccination. These receptors were collected from an adult in good health.

The V gene is TRBV29-1, the J gene TRBJ1-2, with 7 bases aligning to TRBD1. Germline V gene lookup returns CDR1 SQVTM and CDR2 ANQGSEA. With 3 bases clipped from V and 8 bases from J, the junction kept 9 bases outside the gene matches. This CDR3 spans 13 amino acids. Here the CDR3 reads CSVDVAGGSGYTF. CDR3 sequence (DNA): TGCAGCGTTGATGTGGCAGGGGGAAGCGGCTACACCTTC.

The count of this clone is one. The chain joins TRBV5-6 to TRBJ1-4, with D maybe TRBD1 (5 bases). V was pared by 0 bases and J by 7 bases, with 10 bases between. The length of the CDR3 is 14 residues. Germline V gene lookup returns CDR1 SGHDT and CDR2 YYEEEE. The CDR3 nucleotides are TGTGCCAGCAGCTTGGGGGACGGTTCTGAAAAACTGTTTTTT. This gives the protein CASSLGDGSEKLFF.

The chain links TRBV19 to TRBJ2-1; D is perhaps TRBD2 (6 bases). The germline V gene encodes CDR1 LNHDA and CDR2 SQIVND (reference sequence). This CDR3 has 15 residues. Trimming stripped 2 bases from V and 5 bases from J, with 13 bases between. The CDR3 loop reads CASSIKGWGDNEQFF. The CDR3 bases are TGTGCCAGTAGTATAAAGGGTTGGGGGGACAATGAGCAGTTCTTC.

The chain links TRBV4-1 to TRBJ2-3; the D gene is possibly TRBD2 (7 bases). Germline V gives CDR1 MGHRA, CDR2 YSYEKL. The V gene lost 5 bases and the J gene lost 4 bases, with 19 bases spanning the gap. The length of the CDR3 is 16 residues. The CDR3 region is CASSSQGGESADTQYF. For the CDR3, the DNA is TGCGCCAGCAGCTCCCAAGGGGGGGAGTCTGCAGATACGCAGTATTTT.

The DNA of the CDR3 is TGTGCCAGCAATGACTCGCCCTACGAGCAGTACTTC. Its translation is CASNDSPYEQYF. The chain joins TRBV6-2 or TRBV6-3 to TRBJ2-7; no definite D call. CDR3 length equals 12 residues. From germline, CDR1 is MNHEY and CDR2 SVGEGT. V dropped 7 bases and J dropped 2 bases, with 9 bases sitting between them.

J is TRBJ2-7 and V is TRBV6-2 or TRBV6-3; 8 nucleotides align to TRBD1. CDR1 and CDR2 (germline): MNHEY, SVGEGT. The CDR3 has 12 residues. The ends lost 6 bases at V and 7 bases at J; junction bases unmatched: 5. The CDR3, as DNA: TGTGCCAGCAGCCAGGGGGCCGGGGAGCAGTACTTC. This encodes CASSQGAGEQYF.

V gene TRBV19 combines with J gene TRBJ1-2; possible D gene TRBD1, 5 bases. V lost 5 bases to trimming and J lost 7 bases, with 17 bases between them. The CDR3 covers 14 residues. Germline V gene data show CDR1 as LNHDA and CDR2 as SQIVND (reference sequence). The CDR3 DNA reads as TGTGCCAGTAGTCAACACCCGGGGCCGGGTGGCTACACCTTC. Its protein product is CASSQHPGPGGYTF. The full variable domain, its missing parts supplied by reference TRBV19 and TRBJ1-2, is DGGITQSPKYLFRKEGQNVTLSCEQNLNHDAMYWYRQDPGQGLRLIYYSQIVNDFQKGDIAEGYSVSREKKESFPLTVTSAQKNPTAFYLCASSQHPGPGGYTFGSGTRLTVV.

The chain combines TRBV28 with TRBJ1-5; D is ambiguous. The V gene lost 6 bases and the J gene lost 0 bases, with 12 bases spanning the gap. This CDR3 is 15 amino acids long. Germline V lookup: CDR1 MDHEN, CDR2 SYDVKM. CDR3: CASSPTDYSNQPQHF. Here the CDR3 DNA reads TGTGCCAGCAGCCCGACCGACTATAGCAATCAGCCCCAGCATTTT.

V usage is TRBV5-4 and J usage is TRBJ2-7; tentative D call: TRBD2 (6 bases). This CDR3 spans 14 amino acids. V was shortened by 7 bases and J by 0 bases, with 14 bases between the two germline ends. Per germline, CDR1 SGHNT and CDR2 YYREEE (reference sequence). The CDR3 DNA follows: TGTGCCAGCTCTAGAGCGGGTAGCTCCTACGAGCAGTACTTC. Translated: CASSRAGSSYEQYF.

The J gene is TRBJ1-6, the V gene TRBV10-3, with D maybe TRBD1 (6 bases). V lost 5 bases and J 4 bases, leaving 15 bases between the germline ends. There are 16 residues in the CDR3. Germline V CDR1 and CDR2: ENHRY, SYGVKD. CDR3 sequence (DNA): TGTGCCATCAGTCCACAGGGAGTTGGGTATAATTCACCCCTCCACTTT. Translating gives CAISPQGVGYNSPLHF.

The chain uses TRBV9 and TRBJ2-3; no reliable D call. Germline CDR1 and CDR2: SGDLS and YYNGEE. V dropped 0 bases and J dropped 4 bases, with 6 bases sitting between them. The CDR3 spans 13 residues. The CDR3 bases are TGTGCCAGCAGCGTAGGTGGGCCAGATACGCAGTATTTT. As protein: CASSVGGPDTQYF.

The rearrangement links TRBV28 to TRBJ2-5; TRBD2 matches 12 bases. The CDR3 loop spans 13 amino acids. With 8 bases clipped from V and 2 bases from J, the junction kept 0 bases outside the gene matches. The germline CDR1 and CDR2 sequences are MDHEN and SYDVKM. CDR3: CASGLAGQETQYF. DNA of the CDR3: TGTGCCAGCGGACTAGCGGGACAAGAGACCCAGTACTTC.

The J gene is TRBJ1-2, the V gene TRBV12-3 or TRBV12-4; the D gene is possibly TRBD1 (5 bases). This CDR3 is built from 13 residues. Trimming stripped 3 bases from V and 4 bases from J, with 9 bases between. The CDR3 coding sequence is TGTGCCAGCAGTTTCGAGGGGTCCTATGGCTACACCTTC. It is translated as CASSFEGSYGYTF.

V and J are TRBV29-1 and TRBJ2-7; TRBD2 aligns across 13 bases. The germline gives CDR1 SQVTM, CDR2 ANQGSEA. The CDR3 is made up of 15 amino acids. V shed 4 bases and J 3 bases; nucleotides not matched to a gene: 6. CDR3 protein: CSVVGLAGRRYEQYF. In nucleotides, the CDR3 is TGCAGCGTTGTGGGACTAGCGGGAAGACGCTACGAGCAGTACTTC.

The chain's CDR3 is CASSTHSYEQYF. CDR3 nucleotides: TGTGCCAGTAGTACCCATTCCTACGAGCAGTACTTC. The chain links TRBV19 to TRBJ2-7; D not certain. This CDR3 region has 12 residues. V was trimmed by 4 bases and J by 1 base, leaving 5 bases between them. Per germline, CDR1 LNHDA and CDR2 SQIVND (reference sequence).

The chain's CDR3 is CASSPHTDSGGKNEKLFF. The CDR3 nucleotides are TGTGCCAGCAGCCCCCACACCGATTCGGGGGGGAAAAATGAAAAACTGTTTTTT. The rearrangement uses TRBV7-9 and TRBJ1-4, with a weak D call TRBD1 (5 bases). This CDR3 contains 18 residues. V was cut by 5 bases and J by 5 bases, with 24 bases left in between. Germline V gene lookup returns CDR1 SEHNR and CDR2 FQNEAQ (reference sequence).

The genes are TRBV4-3 and TRBJ2-2, with TRBD2 matching over 14 bases. The CDR3 spans 18 residues. J was trimmed by 7 bases and V by 0 bases; bases with no gene match: 7. CDR1 LGHNA and CDR2 YSLEER come from the germline V gene. Here the CDR3 reads CASSQEWGLAGAVGELFF. DNA for the CDR3: TGCGCCAGCAGCCAAGAGTGGGGACTAGCGGGAGCGGTCGGGGAGCTGTTTTTT.

The CDR3 protein is CASSYGSARNTIYF. In nucleotides, the CDR3 is TGTGCCAGCAGTTACGGGTCAGCCCGAAACACCATATATTTT. This chain connects TRBV6-5 to TRBJ1-3; no firm D call. This CDR3 contains 14 residues. The germline V and J ends were trimmed by 2 bases and 5 bases, with 10 bases remaining between them. CDR1 is MNHEY and CDR2 is SVGAGI in the germline V gene.

The chain recombines TRBV15 with TRBJ2-5; either TRBD1 or TRBD2 may supply D (5 bases each). Germline CDR1 LNHNV, CDR2 YYDKDF (reference sequence). The CDR3 sequence is 15 residues long. Trimming left V 5 bases short and J 5 bases short, with 18 bases between. CDR3 sequence reads: CATSWYSGTGETQYF. CDR3 sequence (DNA): TGTGCCACCAGCTGGTACTCCGGGACGGGGGAGACCCAGTACTTC.

The chain joins TRBV6-5 to TRBJ2-3; 7 positions match TRBD2. V lost 6 bases and J lost 5; bases outside the gene matches: 11. The CDR3 has 15 amino acids. Germline V gene sequence: CDR1 MNHEY, CDR2 SVGAGI. The CDR3 coding sequence is TGTGCCAGCAGACTAAGCGGGACTCGGGGAGATACGCAGTATTTT. Amino acid sequence: CASRLSGTRGDTQYF.

CDR3 in amino acids: CASSKIALSPGTAYEQYF. DNA of the CDR3: TGTGCCAGCAGCAAAATCGCCTTATCCCCAGGGACAGCCTACGAGCAGTACTTC. J is TRBJ2-7 and V is TRBV21-1; the table names TRBD1, a call not compared with the DNA. TRBV21-1 has pseudogene status. The CDR3 spans 18 residues.

This clone was recorded many times. This sequence joins TRBV5-1 and TRBJ1-2; D unclear. CDR1 is SGHRS and CDR2 is YFSETQ in the germline V gene. With 4 bases removed from V and 4 bases from J, the gap between germline ends came to 20 bases. The CDR3 has 16 amino acids. The DNA of the CDR3 is TGCGCCAGCAGCCCCGCTTCTTTACTAGGTCGCTATGGCTACACCTTC. This translates into CASSPASLLGRYGYTF.

The V call is TRBV5-4, the J call TRBJ1-1, with D uncertain. From germline, CDR1 is SGHNT and CDR2 YYREEE (reference sequence). This CDR3 region has 14 residues. The V gene lost 4 bases and the J gene lost 5 bases, with 15 bases spanning the gap. The chain's CDR3 is CASSPGNRRTEAFF. In DNA, the CDR3 is TGTGCCAGCAGCCCGGGAAATCGGAGGACTGAAGCTTTCTTT.

This chain joins TRBV11-3 and TRBJ2-7; D perhaps matches TRBD1 (6 bases). Germline CDR1 is SGHNT and CDR2 is YENEEA. Trimming took off 1 base at V and 1 base at J, with 26 bases between the two ends. The CDR3 is made up of 20 amino acids. Here the CDR3 reads CASSLGPPNPGDLPSYEQYF. The CDR3 DNA reads as TGTGCCAGCAGCTTAGGCCCTCCAAACCCAGGGGATCTACCGTCCTACGAGCAGTACTTC.

The chain uses TRBV2 and TRBJ1-4, with no clear D. The V end lost 5 bases, the J end lost 6 bases, and 4 bases lay between the germline ends. The CDR3 sequence is 11 residues long. CDR1 is SNHLY and CDR2 is FYNNEI in the germline V gene. The CDR3 region has the DNA TGTGCCAGCAGTATTCATGAAAAACTGTTTTTT. Its translation is CASSIHEKLFF.

The chain combines TRBV13 with TRBJ1-1; the D is unclear. Trimming left V 2 bases short and J 5 bases short, with 3 bases between. The length of the CDR3 is 11 residues. The germline CDR1 and CDR2 sequences are PRHDT and FYEKMQ (reference sequence). The CDR3 region has the DNA TGTGCCAGCAGCTTAAGGACTGAAGCTTTCTTT. Translated, it gives CASSLRTEAFF.

The rearrangement links TRBV30 to TRBJ1-1, with D perhaps TRBD1 (5 bases). The CDR3 has 15 amino acids. V was pared by 4 bases and J by 0 bases, with 15 bases between. The germline gives CDR1 GTSNPN, CDR2 SVGIG (reference sequence). This CDR3 reads CAWIRVAPMNTEAFF. In nucleotides, the CDR3 is TGTGCCTGGATCAGGGTCGCCCCCATGAACACTGAAGCTTTCTTT.

The chain combines TRBV6-5 with TRBJ1-2, with 9 positions matching TRBD1. V was pared by 6 bases and J by 8 bases, with 4 bases of the junction left unmatched. Germline V lookup: CDR1 MNHEY, CDR2 SVGAGI. The CDR3 has 12 residues. CDR3 bases: TGTGCCAGCAGGGACAGGGGCTACGGCTACACCTTC. The encoded protein is CASRDRGYGYTF.

The chain uses TRBV10-2 and TRBJ2-5; possible D gene TRBD2, 6 bases. Germline V gives CDR1 WSHSY, CDR2 SAAADI. CDR3 size: 13 residues. Trimming stripped 8 bases from V and 5 bases from J, with 15 bases between. The CDR3 DNA follows: TGCGCCAGCTCGCCCCTTGGGGGGGAGACCCAGTACTTC. Protein sequence: CASSPLGGETQYF.

The chain carries TRBV6-1 and TRBJ1-5; unclear D gene. The germline gives CDR1 MNHNS, CDR2 SASEGT. The CDR3 length is 16 residues. V shed 0 bases and J shed 0 bases, with 9 bases lying between them. The CDR3 sequence: CASSEAEPDSNQPQHF. CDR3 coding DNA: TGTGCCAGCAGTGAAGCGGAACCGGATAGCAATCAGCCCCAGCATTTT.

V gene TRBV30 combines with J gene TRBJ2-1; TRBD1 or TRBD2 may be the D gene (6 bases each). The V gene lost 2 bases and the J gene lost 9 bases, with 17 bases spanning the gap. Germline lookup yields CDR1 GTSNPN and CDR2 SVGIG (reference sequence). The CDR3 runs to 14 residues. The CDR3 DNA reads TGTGCCTGGAGTCCGGGGCAAGGGGGGAGTGAGCAGTTCTTC. It yields the protein CAWSPGQGGSEQFF. The full variable domain, its missing parts supplied by reference TRBV30 and TRBJ2-1, is SQTIHQWPATLVQPVGSPLSLECTVEGTSNPNLYWYRQAAGRGLQLLFYSVGIGQISSEVPQNLSASRPQDRQFILSSKKLLLSDSGFYLCAWSPGQGGSEQFFGPGTRLTVL.